Below are 22 T cell receptor beta chains sequenced from a single sample in a study of control samples from healthy donors and cancer patients. Clones were sequenced by immunoSEQ multiplex PCR, and TCRdb holds only the in-frame ones, with some missing. The sample gives some 150,000 clones, about nine tenths of which show up once; 3.2% is in the top ten. The specimen was blood. The receptors shown here come from a man aged 25-40 years in good health.

This rearrangement joins TRBV28 to TRBJ1-1; a possible D gene is TRBD1 (6 bases). Trimming stripped 5 bases from V and 1 base from J, with 11 bases between. Looked up from germline, CDR1 is MDHEN and CDR2 is SYDVKM. The CDR3 extends over 14 amino acids. The CDR3 sequence: CASSILGGNTEAFF. CDR3 nucleotides: TGTGCCAGCAGTATTCTAGGGGGGAACACTGAAGCTTTCTTT.

The chain has TRBV5-1 and TRBJ2-7; 9 bases fit TRBD1. This CDR3 is built from 16 residues. The germline gives CDR1 SGHRS, CDR2 YFSETQ. After removal of 4 bases from V and 5 bases from J, the junction contained 13 bases not matched to a gene. CDR3 sequence reads: CASSPSTGTGIHEQYF. The CDR3 bases are TGCGCCAGCAGCCCTAGCACCGGGACAGGGATCCACGAGCAGTACTTC.

V is TRBV30 and J is TRBJ1-6, with D unresolved. This CDR3 comprises 13 residues. Trimming took off 2 bases at V and 3 bases at J, with 5 bases between the two ends. The germline V gene encodes CDR1 GTSNPN and CDR2 SVGIG (reference sequence). The CDR3 sequence is CAWSSVYNSPLHF. In DNA, the CDR3 is TGTGCCTGGAGTTCGGTCTATAATTCACCCCTCCACTTT.

The chain carries TRBV25-1 and TRBJ1-2, with D uncertain. The CDR3 is 13 residues long. Trimming shortened V by 3 bases and J by 4 bases, and 9 bases separated the two germline ends. Per germline, CDR1 MGHDK and CDR2 SYGVNS. The CDR3 bases are TGTGCCAGCAGTGAGAGCAGTATCTATGGCTACACCTTC. This gives the protein CASSESSIYGYTF.

J is TRBJ2-3 and V is TRBV4-2; D ambiguous. Trimming took 2 bases from V and 3 from J, leaving 6 bases between them. Germline V gene sequence: CDR1 LGHNA, CDR2 YNFKEQ. This CDR3 has 13 amino acids. CDR3 DNA sequence: TGTGCCAGCAGCCAATTTTTAACAGATACGCAGTATTTT. It translates to CASSQFLTDTQYF.

This rearrangement joins TRBV3-1 (or the pseudogene TRBV3-2) to TRBJ1-1; D gene ambiguous. This CDR3 comprises 13 residues. Germline lookup yields CDR1 LGHDT and CDR2 YNNKEL (reference sequence). The ends were cut back, 1 base at V and 7 bases at J, with 10 bases in the middle. CDR3 in DNA: TGTGCCAGCAGCCAAGTAGTGAACGGTGAAGCTTTCTTT. Translated: CASSQVVNGEAFF.

The chain recombines TRBV5-4 with TRBJ2-6, with 7 bases identical to TRBD1. CDR1 SGHNT and CDR2 YYREEE come from the germline V gene (reference sequence). V was clipped by 7 bases and J by 0 bases; unmatched bases: 7. The CDR3 sequence is 16 residues long. CDR3 bases: TGTGCCAGCCAGGGACAGTCTTACTCTGGGGCCAACGTCCTGACTTTC. Translation: CASQGQSYSGANVLTF. Full variable domain (outside the CDR3, taken from reference TRBV5-4 and TRBJ2-6): ETGVTQSPTHLIKTRGQQVTLRCSSQSGHNTVSWYQQALGQGPQFIFQYYREEENGRGNFPPRFSGLQFPNYSSELNVNALELDDSALYLCASQGQSYSGANVLTFGAGSRLTVL.

This rearrangement joins TRBV11-2 to TRBJ2-7; D is uncertain. In germline, CDR1 is SGHAT, CDR2 FQNNGV. This CDR3 comprises 14 residues. V was cut by 3 bases and J by 2 bases, with 11 bases left in between. The DNA for the CDR3 is TGTGCCAGCAGCTTTTTAGTTGCAGCCTACGAGCAGTACTTC. This codes for CASSFLVAAYEQYF. Together with reference TRBV11-2 and TRBJ2-7, the CDR3 gives the full variable domain: EAGVAQSPRYKIIEKRQSVAFWCNPISGHATLYWYQQILGQGPKLLIQFQNNGVVDDSQLPKDRFSAERLKGVDSTLKIQPAKLEDSAVYLCASSFLVAAYEQYFGPGTRLTVT.

This chain links TRBV7-9 with TRBJ1-4; 9 nucleotides line up with TRBD1. Trimming removed 5 bases from V and 8 bases from J; junction bases left unmatched: 9. Germline assignment: CDR1 SEHNR and CDR2 FQNEAQ (reference sequence). The CDR3 totals 15 residues. CDR3 DNA sequence: TGTGCCAGCAGCGGACCGGGACAGGGAAGCGAAAAACTGTTTTTT. Translated: CASSGPGQGSEKLFF.

This clone was seen once. The V and J genes are TRBV4-2 and TRBJ2-2, with 9 bases matching TRBD2. Per the germline V gene, CDR1 is LGHNA and CDR2 is YNFKEQ. CDR3 size: 19 residues. Trimming removed 0 bases from V and 1 base from J; junction bases left unmatched: 9. The CDR3 reads CASSQEQLAGQLNTGELFF. CDR3 nucleotide sequence: TGTGCCAGCAGCCAAGAGCAGCTAGCGGGGCAATTGAACACCGGGGAGCTGTTTTTT.

The chain links TRBV5-4 to TRBJ2-2; D gene uncertain. This CDR3 is 14 amino acids long. Per the germline V gene, CDR1 is SGHNT and CDR2 is YYREEE (reference sequence). The V end lost 1 base, the J end lost 5 bases, and 9 bases lay between the germline ends. The CDR3 DNA reads as TGTGCCAGCAGCTTGCCCCTAAATACCGGGGAGCTGTTTTTT. Its protein is CASSLPLNTGELFF.

This clone was seen only once. V usage is TRBV28 and J usage is TRBJ1-4, with 9 bases lining up with TRBD1. The V gene end was trimmed by 3 bases and the J gene end by 8 bases; junction bases not matched to a gene: 7. CDR3 length equals 15 residues. Germline V gene sequence: CDR1 MDHEN, CDR2 SYDVKM. The CDR3, as DNA: TGTGCCAGCAGTTTCCAGGGACAGGGCCAGGAAAAACTGTTTTTT. This encodes CASSFQGQGQEKLFF.

The gene calls are TRBV3-1 (or the pseudogene TRBV3-2) and TRBJ2-3; D call uncertain. The V and J ends lost 4 bases and 11 bases respectively, with 13 bases between them. The CDR3 covers 12 residues. Germline assignment: CDR1 LGHDT and CDR2 YNNKEL (reference sequence). In nucleotides, the CDR3 is TGTGCCAGCAGCCGGTCAGCAGGAAGGCAGTATTTT. Amino acid sequence: CASSRSAGRQYF.

The V gene is TRBV11-2, the J gene TRBJ1-1; 7 bases align to TRBD1. This CDR3 comprises 13 residues. With 3 bases clipped from V and 4 bases from J, the junction kept 2 bases outside the gene matches. The germline CDR1 and CDR2 sequences are SGHAT and FQNNGV. CDR3 bases: TGTGCCAGCAGCTTTCCAGGGGGCACTGAAGCTTTCTTT. Encoded protein: CASSFPGGTEAFF. Full variable domain (outside the CDR3, taken from reference TRBV11-2 and TRBJ1-1): EAGVAQSPRYKIIEKRQSVAFWCNPISGHATLYWYQQILGQGPKLLIQFQNNGVVDDSQLPKDRFSAERLKGVDSTLKIQPAKLEDSAVYLCASSFPGGTEAFFGQGTRLTVV.

The J gene is TRBJ2-3, the V gene TRBV7-9; D ambiguous. There are 14 residues in the CDR3. Looked up from germline, CDR1 is SEHNR and CDR2 is FQNEAQ (reference sequence). Trimming cost V 3 bases and J 2 bases, with 9 bases left between them. CDR3 bases: TGTGCCAGCAGCTTGATCCCAAACACAGATACGCAGTATTTT. Protein product: CASSLIPNTDTQYF.

This chain links TRBV10-3 with TRBJ1-2; tentatively, D is TRBD1 (5 bases). With 9 bases removed from V and 2 bases from J, the gap between germline ends came to 13 bases. Germline loops: CDR1 ENHRY, CDR2 SYGVKD. This CDR3 is 13 amino acids long. CDR3 in DNA: TGTGCCATGGGTTTGGGGGGAAACTATGGCTACACCTTC. It specifies CAMGLGGNYGYTF.

This rearrangement joins TRBV14 to TRBJ2-7; D is unclear. The ends were cut back, 1 base at V and 0 bases at J, with 16 bases in the middle. CDR1 is SGHDN, CDR2 FVKESK, per germline. The CDR3 sequence is 17 residues long. CDR3 sequence: CASSQVRSGRRSYEQYF. CDR3 sequence (DNA): TGTGCCAGCAGCCAAGTTCGGTCGGGCAGACGCTCCTACGAGCAGTACTTC.

Remarks on this clone: Other DNA sequences in the sample encode the same CDR3. J is TRBJ2-1 and V is TRBV5-5; 7 bases align to TRBD1. Trimming cost V 5 bases and J 6 bases; bases outside gene matches: 5. Germline values: CDR1 SGHKS, CDR2 YYEKEE (reference sequence). The CDR3 length is 13 residues. The chain's CDR3 is CASSRPGGNEQFF. The DNA of the CDR3 is TGTGCCAGCAGTCGTCCAGGGGGCAATGAGCAGTTCTTC.

The CDR3 nucleotides are TGTGCCAGCAGCCCTACACCAGAGGCGGGCTACACCTTC. Amino acids: CASSPTPEAGYTF. The J gene is TRBJ1-2, the V gene TRBV12-3 or TRBV12-4; D gene unclear. The V end lost 6 bases, the J end lost 8 bases, and 16 bases lay between the germline ends. This CDR3 is 13 amino acids long.

The chain uses TRBV12-3 or TRBV12-4 and TRBJ1-2; tentatively, D is TRBD1 (5 bases). Trimming cost V 8 bases and J 5 bases, with 15 bases left between them. This CDR3 region has 13 residues. The CDR3 spells CASSGSSGYGYTF. The CDR3 DNA reads TGTGCCAGCTCAGGGTCTTCGGGGTATGGCTACACCTTC.

The chain carries TRBV11-2 and TRBJ1-1; D not resolved. Germline CDR1 is SGHAT and CDR2 is FQNNGV. The CDR3 spans 14 residues. Trimming pared 1 base from V and 1 base from J, leaving 7 bases between. CDR3 nucleotide sequence: TGTGCCAGCAGCTTAGTTTGGGAGAACACTGAAGCTTTCTTT. It codes for CASSLVWENTEAFF.

J is TRBJ1-4 and V is TRBV7-3, with D maybe TRBD1 (5 bases). V dropped 2 bases and J dropped 3 bases, with 10 bases sitting between them. Germline-derived CDR1 and CDR2 are SGHTA and FQGTGA. The CDR3 is 15 residues long. CDR3 residues: CASSLLGVPNEKLFF. DNA for the CDR3: TGTGCCAGCAGCTTATTGGGGGTCCCTAATGAAAAACTGTTTTTT.